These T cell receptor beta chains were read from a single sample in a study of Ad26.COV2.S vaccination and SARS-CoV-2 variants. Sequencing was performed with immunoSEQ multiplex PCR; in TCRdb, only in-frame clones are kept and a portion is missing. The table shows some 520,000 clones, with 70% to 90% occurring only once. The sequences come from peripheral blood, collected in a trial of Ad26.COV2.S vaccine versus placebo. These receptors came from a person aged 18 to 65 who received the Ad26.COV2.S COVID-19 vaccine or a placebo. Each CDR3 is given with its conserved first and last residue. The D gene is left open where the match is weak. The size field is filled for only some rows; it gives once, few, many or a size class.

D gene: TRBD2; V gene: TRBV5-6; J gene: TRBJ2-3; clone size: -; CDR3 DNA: TGTGCCAGCAGCTCACCACTAGCGGGAGAGGGGACAGATACGCAGTATTTT; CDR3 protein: CASSSPLAGEGTDTQYF
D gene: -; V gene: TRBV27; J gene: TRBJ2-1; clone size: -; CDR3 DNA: TGTGCCAGCAGTCCCAGTGACAGATCTAATGAGCAGTTCTTC; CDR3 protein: CASSPSDRSNEQFF
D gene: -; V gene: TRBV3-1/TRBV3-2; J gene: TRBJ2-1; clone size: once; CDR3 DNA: TGTGCCAGCAGCCCTACCCCTACCAGTGGGCAGTTCTTC; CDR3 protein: CASSPTPTSGQFF
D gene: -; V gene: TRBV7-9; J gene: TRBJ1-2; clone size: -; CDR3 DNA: TGTGCCAGCAGCCTGGACGAAGGAGATGGAGGCTACACCTTC; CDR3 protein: CASSLDEGDGGYTF
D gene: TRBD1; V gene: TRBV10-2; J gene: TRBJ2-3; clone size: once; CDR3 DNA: TGCGCCAGCAGCCCCGGACAGGGTCCGCGATATGGCACAGATACGCAGTATTTT; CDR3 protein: CASSPGQGPRYGTDTQYF
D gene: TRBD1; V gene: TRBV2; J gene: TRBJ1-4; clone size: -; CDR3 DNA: TGTGCCAGCAGTACAGGGGCCCCAACTAATGAAAAACTGTTTTTT; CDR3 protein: CASSTGAPTNEKLFF
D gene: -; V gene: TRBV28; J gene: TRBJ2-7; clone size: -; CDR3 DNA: TGTGCCAGCAGTTCTCCGGTGGGGTCCTACGAGCAGTACTTC; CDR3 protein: CASSSPVGSYEQYF
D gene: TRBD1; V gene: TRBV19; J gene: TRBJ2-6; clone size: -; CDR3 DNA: TGTGCCAGTAAGGTTCGTCCCGGACAGGGAACCTCTGGGGCCAACGTCCTGACTTTC; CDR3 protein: CASKVRPGQGTSGANVLTF
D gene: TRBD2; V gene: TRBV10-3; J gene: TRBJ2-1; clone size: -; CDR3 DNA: TGTGCCATCAGTGAAACTAGCGGGAGGAATGAGCAGTTCTTC; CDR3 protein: CAISETSGRNEQFF
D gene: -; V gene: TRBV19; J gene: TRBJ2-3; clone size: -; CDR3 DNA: TGTGCCACTTCACAGGCGGGTCCAGATACGCAGTATTTT; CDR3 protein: CATSQAGPDTQYF
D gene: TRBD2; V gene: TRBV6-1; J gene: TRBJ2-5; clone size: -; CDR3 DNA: TGTGCCAGCAGTGAAGTGGCAGGAGGAAGCGGGAGGGTTGCGGAAGAGACCCAGTACTTC; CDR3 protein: CASSEVAGGSGRVAEETQYF
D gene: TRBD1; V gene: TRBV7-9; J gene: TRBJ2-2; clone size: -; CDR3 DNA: TGTGCCAGCAGCTTAGGGACAGGGAGAACCGGGGAGCTGTTTTTT; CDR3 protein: CASSLGTGRTGELFF
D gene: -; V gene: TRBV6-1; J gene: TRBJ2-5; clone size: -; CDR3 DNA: TGTGCCAGCACCCTAGGGACGGGGCCGGAGACCCAGTACTTC; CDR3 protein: CASTLGTGPETQYF
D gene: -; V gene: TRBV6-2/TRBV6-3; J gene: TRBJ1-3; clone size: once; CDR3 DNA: TGTGCCAGCAGGCCTGCCTCTGGAAACACCATATATTTT; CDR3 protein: CASRPASGNTIYF
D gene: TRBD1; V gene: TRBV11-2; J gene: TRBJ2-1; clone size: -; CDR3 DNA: TGTGCCAGCAGCGACCCAGGGGGTCTCTACAATGAGCAGTTCTTC; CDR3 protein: CASSDPGGLYNEQFF
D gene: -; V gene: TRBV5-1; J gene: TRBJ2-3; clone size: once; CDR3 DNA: TGCGCCAGCAGCCCCCAGGATGCTAGCACAGATACGCAGTATTTT; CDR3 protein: CASSPQDASTDTQYF
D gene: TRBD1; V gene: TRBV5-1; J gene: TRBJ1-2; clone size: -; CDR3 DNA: TGCGCCAGCAGCTTGGGGACAGGGGATGCGAATGGCTACACCTTC; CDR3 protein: CASSLGTGDANGYTF
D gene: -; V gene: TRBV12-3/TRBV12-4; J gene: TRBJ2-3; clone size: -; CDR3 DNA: TGTGCCAGCAGTTTCGGGGATACGCAGTATTTT; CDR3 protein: CASSFGDTQYF
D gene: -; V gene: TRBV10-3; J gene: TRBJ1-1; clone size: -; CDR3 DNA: TGTGCCATCAGTGAGGCGAGGGAAGCTTTCTTT; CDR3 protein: CAISEAREAFF
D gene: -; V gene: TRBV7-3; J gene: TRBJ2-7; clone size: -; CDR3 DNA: TGTGCCAGCAGCTTAGCTGGGAGGGGGCTCGAGCAGTACTTC; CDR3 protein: CASSLAGRGLEQYF
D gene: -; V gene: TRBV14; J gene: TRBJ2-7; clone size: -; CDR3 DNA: TGTGCCAGCAGCCAAGATTTGGGACCTTCGGAGGACCAGTACTTC; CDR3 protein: CASSQDLGPSEDQYF
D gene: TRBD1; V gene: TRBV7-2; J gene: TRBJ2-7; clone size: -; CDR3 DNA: TGTGCCAGCAGCCCTGGGACAGGGGACGAGCAGTACTTC; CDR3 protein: CASSPGTGDEQYF
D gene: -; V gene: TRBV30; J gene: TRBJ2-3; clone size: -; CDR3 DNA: TGTGCCTGGAGTGAGGGCGCCCGAACCACAGATACGCAGTATTTT; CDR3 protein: CAWSEGARTTDTQYF
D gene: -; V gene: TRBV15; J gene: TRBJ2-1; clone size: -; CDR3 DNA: TGTGCCACCAGCAGAGATCCGGGCGATGAGCAGTTCTTC; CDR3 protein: CATSRDPGDEQFF
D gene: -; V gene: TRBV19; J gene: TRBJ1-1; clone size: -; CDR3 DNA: TGTGCCAGTAGTATAGCGGGCAGGGTGAACACTGAAGCTTTCTTT; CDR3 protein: CASSIAGRVNTEAFF
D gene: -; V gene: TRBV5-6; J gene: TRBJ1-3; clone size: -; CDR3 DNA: TGTGCCAGCAGCCGAGGGGGGACAACGGGATACCTCTCTGGAAACACCATATATTTT; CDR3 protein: CASSRGGTTGYLSGNTIYF
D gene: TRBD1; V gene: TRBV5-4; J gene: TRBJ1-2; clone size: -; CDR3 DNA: TGTGCCAGCAGCATACAGGGGGACTATGGCTACACCTTC; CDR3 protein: CASSIQGDYGYTF
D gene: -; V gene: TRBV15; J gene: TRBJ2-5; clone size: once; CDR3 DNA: TGTGCCACCAGCAGAGACAGCAAGGAGACCCAGTACTTC; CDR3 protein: CATSRDSKETQYF
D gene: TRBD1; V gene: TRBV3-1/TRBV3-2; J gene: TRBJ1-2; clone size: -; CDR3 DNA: TGTGCCAGCAACACAGGGGGCAGTGGCTACACCTTC; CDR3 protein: CASNTGGSGYTF
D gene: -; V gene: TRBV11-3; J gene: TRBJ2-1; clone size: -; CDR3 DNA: TGTGCCAGCAGCTTATTCAGGGGCTCCTACAATGAGCAGTTCTTC; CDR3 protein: CASSLFRGSYNEQFF
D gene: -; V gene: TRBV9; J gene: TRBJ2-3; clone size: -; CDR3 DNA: TGTGCCAGCAGCCCCCGGGTGGGGAAGAACCCAGATACGCAGTATTTT; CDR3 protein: CASSPRVGKNPDTQYF
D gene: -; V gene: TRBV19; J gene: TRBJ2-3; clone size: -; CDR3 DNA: TGTGCCAGTAGTATAGAAGGAGGAAGAATGGATACGCAGTATTTT; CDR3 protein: CASSIEGGRMDTQYF
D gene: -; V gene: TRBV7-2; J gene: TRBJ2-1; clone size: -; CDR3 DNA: TGTGCCAGCAGCCCACAGGGAGACGAGCAGTTCTTC; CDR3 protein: CASSPQGDEQFF
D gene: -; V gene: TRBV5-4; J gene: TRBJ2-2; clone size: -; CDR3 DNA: TGTGCCAGCAGCTTGGGTTTCACCGGGGAGCTGTTTTTT; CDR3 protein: CASSLGFTGELFF
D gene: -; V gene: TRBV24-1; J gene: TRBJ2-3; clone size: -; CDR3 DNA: TGTGCCACCAGTGATGGACAGATCGGGGTAGATACGCAGTATTTT; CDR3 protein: CATSDGQIGVDTQYF
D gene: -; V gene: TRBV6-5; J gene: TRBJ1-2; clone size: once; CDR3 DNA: TGTGCCAGCAGTACAGGGTGGAGTGGCTACACCTTC; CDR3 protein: CASSTGWSGYTF
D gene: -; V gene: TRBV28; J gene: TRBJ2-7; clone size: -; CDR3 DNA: TGTGCCAGCAGTCCGGCTTACGAGCAGTACTTC; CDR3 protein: CASSPAYEQYF
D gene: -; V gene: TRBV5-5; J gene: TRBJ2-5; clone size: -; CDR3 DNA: TGTGCCAGCAGCCCAGGGGAGGTGGGGACCCAGTACTTC; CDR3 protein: CASSPGEVGTQYF
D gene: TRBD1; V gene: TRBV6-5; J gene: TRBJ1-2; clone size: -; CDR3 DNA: TGTGCCAGCAGACGACAGGGGATTAACTATGGCTACACCTTC; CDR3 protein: CASRRQGINYGYTF
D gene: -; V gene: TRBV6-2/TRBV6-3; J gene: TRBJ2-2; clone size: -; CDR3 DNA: TGTGCCAGCAGTTACGTGGTCTCCGGGGAGCTGTTTTTT; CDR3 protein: CASSYVVSGELFF
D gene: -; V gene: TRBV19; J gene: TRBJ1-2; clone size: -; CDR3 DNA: TGTGCCAGTAGTACAAACGGAATTGACTATGGCTACACCTTC; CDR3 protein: CASSTNGIDYGYTF
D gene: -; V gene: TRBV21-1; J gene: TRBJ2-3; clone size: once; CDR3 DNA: TGTGCCAGCGGCGGACAGGCTAGCACAGATACGCAGTATTTT; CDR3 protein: CASGGQASTDTQYF
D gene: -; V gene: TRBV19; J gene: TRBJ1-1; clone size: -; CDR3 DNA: TGTGCCAGTAGACCACAGGGAAGGGCTGAAGCTTTCTTT; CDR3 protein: CASRPQGRAEAFF
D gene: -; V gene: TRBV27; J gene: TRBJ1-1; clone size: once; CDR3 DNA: TGTGCCAGCAGTAGGGGCCAGGTGAACACTGAAGCTTTCTTT; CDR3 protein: CASSRGQVNTEAFF
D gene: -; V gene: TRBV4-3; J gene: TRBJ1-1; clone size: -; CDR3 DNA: TGCGCCAGCAGCCAAGATCCCGTAAACACTGAAGCTTTCTTT; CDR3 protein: CASSQDPVNTEAFF
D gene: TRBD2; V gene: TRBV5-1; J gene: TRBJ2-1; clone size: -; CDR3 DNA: TGCGCCAGCAGCGCCCCGGGACTAGCGCAGTTCTTC; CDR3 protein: CASSAPGLAQFF
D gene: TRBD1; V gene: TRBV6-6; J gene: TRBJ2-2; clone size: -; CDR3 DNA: TGTGCCAGCAGTCAACGTACCGGGACAGCTAACACCGGGGAGCTGTTTTTT; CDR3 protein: CASSQRTGTANTGELFF
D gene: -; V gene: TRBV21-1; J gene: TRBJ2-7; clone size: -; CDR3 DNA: TGTGCCAGCAGCAAAGTTCGAGGCAAAACCCCCCCCCTCGAGCAGTACTTC; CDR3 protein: CASSKVRGKTPPLEQYF
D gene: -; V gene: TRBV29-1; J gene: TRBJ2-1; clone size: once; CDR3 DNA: TGCAGCGCCCCAGGAGGGGGAAGCAATGAGCAGTTCTTC; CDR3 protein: CSAPGGGSNEQFF
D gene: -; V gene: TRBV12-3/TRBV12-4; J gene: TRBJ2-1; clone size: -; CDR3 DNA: TGTGCCAGCAGTTTAAACAGCCTCAATGAGCAGTTCTTC; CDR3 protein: CASSLNSLNEQFF
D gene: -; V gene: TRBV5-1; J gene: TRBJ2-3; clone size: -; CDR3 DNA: TGCGCCAGCAAGTATCGCGGCGGGAGCACAGATACGCAGTATTTT; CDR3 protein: CASKYRGGSTDTQYF
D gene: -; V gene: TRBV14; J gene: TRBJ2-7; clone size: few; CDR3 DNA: TGTGCCAGCAGCCAGGGCAGTCCTTTGAACGAGCAGTACTTC; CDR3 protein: CASSQGSPLNEQYF
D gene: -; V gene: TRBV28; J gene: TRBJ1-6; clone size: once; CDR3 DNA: TGTGCCAGCAGTGTAGGGGGGTCCTATAATTCACCCCTCCACTTT; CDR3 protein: CASSVGGSYNSPLHF
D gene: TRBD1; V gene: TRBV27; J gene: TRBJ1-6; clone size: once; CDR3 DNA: TGTGCCAGCAGTCCATGGGACAGCGATAATTCACCCCTCCACTTT; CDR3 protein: CASSPWDSDNSPLHF
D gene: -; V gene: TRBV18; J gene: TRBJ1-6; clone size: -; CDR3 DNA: TGTGCCAGCTCATCCGGGAGTGAGGTTTCACCCCTCCACTTT; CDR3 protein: CASSSGSEVSPLHF
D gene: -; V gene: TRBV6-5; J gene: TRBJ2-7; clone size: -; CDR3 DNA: TGTGCCAGCAGCACGGTTGGGGGGTGGTACGAGCAGTACTTC; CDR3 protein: CASSTVGGWYEQYF
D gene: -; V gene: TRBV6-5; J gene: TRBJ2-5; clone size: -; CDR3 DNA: TGTGCCAGCAGTTACTCGATCACCCTCGGGGGGACCCAGTACTTC; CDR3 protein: CASSYSITLGGTQYF
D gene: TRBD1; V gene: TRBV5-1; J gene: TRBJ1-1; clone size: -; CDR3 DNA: TGCGCCAGCAGTCCTACACAGGGGGCGGTGGACACTGAAGCTTTCTTT; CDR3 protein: CASSPTQGAVDTEAFF
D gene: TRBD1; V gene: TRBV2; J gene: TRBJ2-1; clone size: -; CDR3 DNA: TGTGCCAGCAGCGCCGGGACAGGACTGGGCAATGAGCAGTTCTTC; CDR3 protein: CASSAGTGLGNEQFF